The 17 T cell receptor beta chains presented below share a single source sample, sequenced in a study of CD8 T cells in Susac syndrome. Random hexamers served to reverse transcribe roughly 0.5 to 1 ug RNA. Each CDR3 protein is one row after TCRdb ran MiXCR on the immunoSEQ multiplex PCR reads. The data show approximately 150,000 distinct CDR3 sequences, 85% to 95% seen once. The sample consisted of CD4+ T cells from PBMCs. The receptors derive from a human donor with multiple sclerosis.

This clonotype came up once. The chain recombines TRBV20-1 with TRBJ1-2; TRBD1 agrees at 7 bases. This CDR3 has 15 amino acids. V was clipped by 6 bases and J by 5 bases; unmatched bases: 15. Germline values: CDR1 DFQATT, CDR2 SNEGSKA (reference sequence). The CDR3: CSAQTDRSDGYGYTF. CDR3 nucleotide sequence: TGCAGTGCGCAGACGGACAGGTCGGACGGATATGGCTACACCTTC.

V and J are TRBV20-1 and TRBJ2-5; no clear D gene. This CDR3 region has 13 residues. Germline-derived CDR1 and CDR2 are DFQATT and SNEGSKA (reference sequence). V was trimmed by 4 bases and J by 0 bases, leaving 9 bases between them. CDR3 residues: CSAMAGNQETQYF. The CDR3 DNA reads TGCAGTGCTATGGCAGGAAACCAAGAGACCCAGTACTTC.

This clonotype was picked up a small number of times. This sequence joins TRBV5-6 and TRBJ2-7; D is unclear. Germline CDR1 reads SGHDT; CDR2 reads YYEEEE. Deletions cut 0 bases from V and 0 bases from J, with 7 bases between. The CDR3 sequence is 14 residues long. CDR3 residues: CASSLGPSSYEQYF. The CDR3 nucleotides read TGTGCCAGCAGCTTGGGTCCTAGCTCCTACGAGCAGTACTTC.

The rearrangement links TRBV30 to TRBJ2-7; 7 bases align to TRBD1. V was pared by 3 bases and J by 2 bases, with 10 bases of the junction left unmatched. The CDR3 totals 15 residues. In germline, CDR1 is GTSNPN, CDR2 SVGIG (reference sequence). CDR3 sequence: CAWRSTTGSPYEQYF. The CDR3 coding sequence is TGTGCCTGGAGGTCAACGACAGGGTCGCCCTACGAGCAGTACTTC.

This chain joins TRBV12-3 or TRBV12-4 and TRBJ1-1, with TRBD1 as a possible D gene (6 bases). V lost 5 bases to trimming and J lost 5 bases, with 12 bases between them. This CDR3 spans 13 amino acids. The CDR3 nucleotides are TGTGCCAGCAGTGGGGGCGCGGGGACTGAAGCTTTCTTT. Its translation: CASSGGAGTEAFF.

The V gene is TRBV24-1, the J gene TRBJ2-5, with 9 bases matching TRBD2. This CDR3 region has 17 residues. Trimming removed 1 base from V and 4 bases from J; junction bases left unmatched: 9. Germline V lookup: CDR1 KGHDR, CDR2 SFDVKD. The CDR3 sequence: CATSDFAGGPQGETQYF. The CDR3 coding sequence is TGTGCCACCAGTGATTTTGCGGGAGGGCCTCAGGGAGAGACCCAGTACTTC.

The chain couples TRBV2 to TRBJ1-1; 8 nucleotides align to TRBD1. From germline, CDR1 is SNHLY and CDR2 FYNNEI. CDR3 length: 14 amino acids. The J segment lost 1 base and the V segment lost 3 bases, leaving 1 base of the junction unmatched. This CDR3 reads CASSEQGANTEAFF. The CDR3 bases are TGTGCCAGCAGTGAGCAGGGGGCGAACACTGAAGCTTTCTTT.

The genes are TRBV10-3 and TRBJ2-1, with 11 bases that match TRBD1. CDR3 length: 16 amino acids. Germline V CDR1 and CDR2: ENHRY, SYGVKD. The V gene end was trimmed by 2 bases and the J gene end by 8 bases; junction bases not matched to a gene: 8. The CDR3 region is CAISEADRTGGDEQFF. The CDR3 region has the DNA TGTGCCATCAGTGAGGCAGACCGGACAGGGGGCGATGAGCAGTTCTTC.

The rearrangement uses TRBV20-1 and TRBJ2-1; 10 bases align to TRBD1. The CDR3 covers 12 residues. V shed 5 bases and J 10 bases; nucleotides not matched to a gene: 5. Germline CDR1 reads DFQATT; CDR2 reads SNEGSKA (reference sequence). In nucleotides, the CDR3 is TGCAGTGCTGAGCGGACAGGGGGAGAGCAGTTCTTC. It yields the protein CSAERTGGEQFF.

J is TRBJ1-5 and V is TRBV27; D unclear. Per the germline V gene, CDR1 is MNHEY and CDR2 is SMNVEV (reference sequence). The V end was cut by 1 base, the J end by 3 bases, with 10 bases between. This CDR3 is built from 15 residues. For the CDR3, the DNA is TGTGCCAGCAGTTTATTCGCGGACTACAATCAGCCCCAGCATTTT. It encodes CASSLFADYNQPQHF.

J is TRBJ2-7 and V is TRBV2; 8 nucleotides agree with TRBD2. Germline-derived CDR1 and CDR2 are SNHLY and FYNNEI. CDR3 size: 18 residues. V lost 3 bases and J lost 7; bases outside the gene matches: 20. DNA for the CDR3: TGTGCCAGCAGTGACAACCCCCACGGACTAGCTGCCGATGGGGAGCAGTACTTC. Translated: CASSDNPHGLAADGEQYF.

Here the CDR3 reads CASSKRGTYEQYF. The CDR3 nucleotides are TGTGCCAGCAGTAAAAGGGGTACCTACGAGCAGTACTTC. The rearrangement links TRBV27 to TRBJ2-7; tentative D call: TRBD1 (5 bases). Germline CDR1 MNHEY, CDR2 SMNVEV (reference sequence). Trimming removed 5 bases from V and 2 bases from J, with 10 bases in between. This CDR3 is 13 amino acids long.

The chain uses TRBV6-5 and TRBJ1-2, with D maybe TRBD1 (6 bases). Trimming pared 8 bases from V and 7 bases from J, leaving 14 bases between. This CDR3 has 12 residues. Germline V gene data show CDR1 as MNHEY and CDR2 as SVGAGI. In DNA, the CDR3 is TGTGCCAGCTCGGCGGGGGGCGGTGGCTACACCTTC. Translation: CASSAGGGGYTF.

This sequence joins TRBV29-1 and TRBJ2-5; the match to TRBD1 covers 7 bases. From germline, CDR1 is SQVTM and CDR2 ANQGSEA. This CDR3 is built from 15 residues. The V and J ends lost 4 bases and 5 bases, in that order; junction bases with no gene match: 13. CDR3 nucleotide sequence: TGCAGCGTTGGAGGACAGGTCCCCTCCTTGGAGACCCAGTACTTC. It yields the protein CSVGGQVPSLETQYF.

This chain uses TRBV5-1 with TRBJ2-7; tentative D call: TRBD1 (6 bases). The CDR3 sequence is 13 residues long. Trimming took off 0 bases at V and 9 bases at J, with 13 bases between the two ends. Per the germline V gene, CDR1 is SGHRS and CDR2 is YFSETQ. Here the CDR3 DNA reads TGCGCCAGCAGCTTGGATCAGGGGTCCTGGCAGTACTTC. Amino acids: CASSLDQGSWQYF.

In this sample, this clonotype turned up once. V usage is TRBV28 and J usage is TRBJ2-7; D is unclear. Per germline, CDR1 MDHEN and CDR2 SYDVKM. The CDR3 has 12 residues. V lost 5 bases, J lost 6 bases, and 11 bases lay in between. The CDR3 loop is CASSLLGSEQYF. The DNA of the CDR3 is TGTGCCAGCAGTCTTCTAGGGTCCGAGCAGTACTTC.

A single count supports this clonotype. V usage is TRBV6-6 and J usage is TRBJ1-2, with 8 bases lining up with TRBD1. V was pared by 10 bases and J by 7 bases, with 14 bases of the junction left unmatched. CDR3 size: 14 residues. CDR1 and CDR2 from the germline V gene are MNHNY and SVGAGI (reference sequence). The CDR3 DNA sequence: TGTGCCACAGACGGACAGGGTGGAGAAGGTGGCTACACCTTC. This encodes CATDGQGGEGGYTF.